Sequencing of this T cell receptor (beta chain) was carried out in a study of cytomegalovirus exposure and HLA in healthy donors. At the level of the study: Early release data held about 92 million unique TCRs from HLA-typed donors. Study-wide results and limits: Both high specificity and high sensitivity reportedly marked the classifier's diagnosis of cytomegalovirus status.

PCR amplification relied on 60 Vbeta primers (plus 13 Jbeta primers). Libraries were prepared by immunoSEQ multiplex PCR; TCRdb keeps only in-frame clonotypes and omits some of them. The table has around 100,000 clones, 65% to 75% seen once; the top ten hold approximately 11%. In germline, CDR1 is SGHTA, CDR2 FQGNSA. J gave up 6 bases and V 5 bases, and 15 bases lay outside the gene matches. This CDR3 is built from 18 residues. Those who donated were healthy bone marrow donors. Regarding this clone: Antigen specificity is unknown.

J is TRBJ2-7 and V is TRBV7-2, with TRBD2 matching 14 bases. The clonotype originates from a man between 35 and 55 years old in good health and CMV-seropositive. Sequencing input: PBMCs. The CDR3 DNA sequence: TGTGCCAGCAGCCCCCCGACTAGCGGGAGGGCCATATGGACCGAGCAGTACTTC. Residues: CASSPPTSGRAIWTEQYF.